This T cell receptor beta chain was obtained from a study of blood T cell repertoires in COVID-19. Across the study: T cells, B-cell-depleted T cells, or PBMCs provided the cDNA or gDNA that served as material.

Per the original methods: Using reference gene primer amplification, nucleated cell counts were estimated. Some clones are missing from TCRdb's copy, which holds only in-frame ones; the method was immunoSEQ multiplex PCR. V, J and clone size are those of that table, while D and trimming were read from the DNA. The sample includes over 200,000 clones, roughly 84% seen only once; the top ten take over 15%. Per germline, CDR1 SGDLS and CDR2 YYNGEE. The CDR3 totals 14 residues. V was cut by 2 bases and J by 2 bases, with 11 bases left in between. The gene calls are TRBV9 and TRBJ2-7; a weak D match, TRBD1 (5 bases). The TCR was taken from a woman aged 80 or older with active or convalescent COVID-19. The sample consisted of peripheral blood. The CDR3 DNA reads TGTGCCAGCAGCGTCACGGACAAACCCTACGAGCAGTACTTC. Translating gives CASSVTDKPYEQYF.